This T cell receptor beta chain was observed in a study of blood T cells in healthy people across ages. Germline V lookup: CDR1 MDHEN, CDR2 SYDVKM. The CDR3 runs 16 residues. J was trimmed by 4 bases and V by 1 base; bases with no gene match: 5. A second PCR, run for about 7 to 11 cycles, used a sample-barcoded 5' primer plus a J-beta primer mix. TCRdb independently ran MiXCR on the 5' RACE reads; one entry per CDR3 protein. The sample consists of under 750,000 distinct CDR3 sequences, under 55% of them appearing once. The chain carries TRBV28 and TRBJ2-5; TRBD1 aligns across 11 bases. Sequencing was performed on blood. The TCR comes from a man of 80 years or more in good health. The CDR3 DNA follows: TGTGCCAGCAGTTTATCCGGACAGGGGGCCGGAGAGACCCAGTACTTC. Its protein product is CASSLSGQGAGETQYF. Full variable domain (missing parts from reference TRBV28 and TRBJ2-5): DVKVTQSSRYLVKRTGEKVFLECVQDMDHENMFWYRQDPGLGLRLIYFSYDVKMKEKGDIPEGYSVSREKKERFSLILESASTNQTSMYLCASSLSGQGAGETQYFGPGTRLLVL.